The entry below describes one T cell receptor (beta chain). The sample originates from a study of T cell changes during pregnancy in multiple sclerosis. CDR3 size: 17 residues. Libraries were prepared by immunoSEQ multiplex PCR; TCRdb keeps only in-frame clonotypes and omits some of them. The table lists roughly 99,000 clones, just over 90% of them singletons. The sequence was collected from a female donor in good health, enrolled as a control in a pregnancy study. The material was peripheral blood, obtained after pregnancy. V usage is TRBV21-1 and J usage is TRBJ1-5. TRBV21-1 is a documented pseudogene. The CDR3 nucleotides are TGTGCCAGCAGCAAAGCGCGGGGATTTCAGGGCAATCAGCCCCAGCATTTT. As protein: CASSKARGFQGNQPQHF.